The clone carrying this TCR beta chain has ten or more counts. This CDR3 is 14 amino acids long. CDR1 is DFQATT and CDR2 is SNEGSKA in the germline V gene (reference sequence). Trimming left V 2 bases short and J 7 bases short, with 17 bases between. This sample is drawn from a study of neurological immune-mediated disorders. TCRdb processed the 5' RACE reads anew with MiXCR; each CDR3 protein has one entry. The sample carries around 46,000 distinct CDR3 sequences, less than 2% recorded once. Sequenced material: PBMCs. The chain joins TRBV20-1 to TRBJ1-1, with D perhaps matching TRBD1 (5 bases). This receptor was obtained from a woman between 40 and 55 years old with multiple sclerosis. The CDR3 coding sequence is TGCAGTGCTAGACCTACTCCGGGACGGGGTGAAGCTTTCTTT. The encoded protein is CSARPTPGRGEAFF.